The clone carrying this T cell receptor beta chain was picked up many times. Its antigen remains unknown. The record originates from a study of read filtering for tumor transcriptome and immune sequencing. For the study at large: R-ISS stage counts were about 8 for I, about 15 for II, 6 or 7 for III.

Overall study results and limits: Even smaller IR-seq throughput identified most shared clonotypes. Single-read clonotypes: approximately 87% of IR-seq clonotypes (approximately 4% of reads), 65% to 75% of RNA-seq clonotypes (approximately 43% of reads).

The library was built from roughly 400 ng RNA with molecular barcoded adaptors for alpha/delta and beta/gamma chains. TCRdb recomputed calls from the reads with MiXCR, one row per CDR3 protein. The sample shows about 41,000 distinct CDR3 sequences, 13% of them seen only once. This CDR3 is 17 amino acids long. Germline CDR1 and CDR2: MDHEN and SYDVKM. V lost 5 bases to trimming and J lost 3 bases; unmatched junction nucleotides: 8. Bone marrow was sampled from every patient at the time of active disease. The sample comprised a population of CD138-negative cells sorted from bone marrow. This sequence was found in a donor at least 40 years old with multiple myeloma. The rearrangement uses TRBV28 and TRBJ2-2; 11 nucleotides match TRBD1. DNA of the CDR3: TGTGCCAGCAGTACCCCGGACAGGGGGCTTTACACCGGGGAGCTGTTTTTT. It specifies CASSTPDRGLYTGELFF.